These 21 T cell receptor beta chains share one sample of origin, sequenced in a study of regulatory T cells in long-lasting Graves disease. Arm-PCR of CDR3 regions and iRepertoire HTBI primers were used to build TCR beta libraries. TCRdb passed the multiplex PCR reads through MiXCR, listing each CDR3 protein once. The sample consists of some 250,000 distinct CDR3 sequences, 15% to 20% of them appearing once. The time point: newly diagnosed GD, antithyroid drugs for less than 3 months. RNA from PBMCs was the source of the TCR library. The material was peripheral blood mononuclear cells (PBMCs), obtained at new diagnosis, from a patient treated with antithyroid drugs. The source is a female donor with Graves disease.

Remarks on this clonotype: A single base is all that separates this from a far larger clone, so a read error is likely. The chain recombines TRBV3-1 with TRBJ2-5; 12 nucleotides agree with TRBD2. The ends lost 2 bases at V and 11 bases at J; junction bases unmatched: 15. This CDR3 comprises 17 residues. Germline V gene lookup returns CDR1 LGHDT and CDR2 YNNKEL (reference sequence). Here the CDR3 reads CASSQRLAGGSGNEQYF. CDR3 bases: TGTGCCAGCAGCCAAAGGCTAGCGGGAGGGTCGGGAAATGAGCAGTACTTC.

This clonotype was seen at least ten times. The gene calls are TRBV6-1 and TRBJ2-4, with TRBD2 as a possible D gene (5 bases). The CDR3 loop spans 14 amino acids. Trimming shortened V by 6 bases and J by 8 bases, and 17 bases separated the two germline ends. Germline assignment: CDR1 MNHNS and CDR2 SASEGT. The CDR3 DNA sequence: TGTGCCAGCAGCCGAGGGCCAACACGGGACATTCAGTACTTC. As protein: CASSRGPTRDIQYF.

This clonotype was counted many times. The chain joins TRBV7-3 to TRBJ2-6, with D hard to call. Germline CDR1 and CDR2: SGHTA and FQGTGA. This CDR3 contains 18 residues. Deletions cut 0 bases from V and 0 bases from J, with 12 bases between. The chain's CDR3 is CASSLTLFASSGANVLTF. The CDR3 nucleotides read TGTGCCAGCAGCTTAACGCTGTTCGCGAGCTCTGGGGCCAACGTCCTGACTTTC.

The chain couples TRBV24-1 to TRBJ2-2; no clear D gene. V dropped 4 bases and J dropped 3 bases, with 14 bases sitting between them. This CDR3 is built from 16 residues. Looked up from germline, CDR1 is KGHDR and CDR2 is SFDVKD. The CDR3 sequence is CATSDPIGIDTGELFF. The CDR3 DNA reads TGTGCCACCAGTGACCCCATAGGGATCGACACCGGGGAGCTGTTTTTT.

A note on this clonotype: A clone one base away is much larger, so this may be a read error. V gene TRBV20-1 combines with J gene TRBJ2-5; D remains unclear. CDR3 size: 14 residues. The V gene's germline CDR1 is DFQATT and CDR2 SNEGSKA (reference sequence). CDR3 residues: CSASPRVYQEAQYF. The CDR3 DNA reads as TGCAGTGCTTCCCCCCGGGTGTACCAAGAGGCCCAGTACTTC.

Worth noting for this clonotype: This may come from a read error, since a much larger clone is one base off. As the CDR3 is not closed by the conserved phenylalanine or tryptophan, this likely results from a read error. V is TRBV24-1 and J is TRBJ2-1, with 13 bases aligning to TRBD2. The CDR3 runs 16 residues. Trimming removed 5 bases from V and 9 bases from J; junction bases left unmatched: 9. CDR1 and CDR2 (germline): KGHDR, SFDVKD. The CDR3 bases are TGTGCCACCAGTGCAAGGACTAGCGGGAGATCCGGTGAGCAGTTCCTC. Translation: CATSARTSGRSGEQFL.

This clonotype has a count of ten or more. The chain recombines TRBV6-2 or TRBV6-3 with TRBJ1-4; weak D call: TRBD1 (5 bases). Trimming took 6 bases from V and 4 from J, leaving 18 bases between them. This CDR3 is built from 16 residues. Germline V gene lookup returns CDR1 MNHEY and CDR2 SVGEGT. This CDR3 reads CASSQAGGSGNEKLFF. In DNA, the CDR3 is TGTGCCAGCAGCCAGGCGGGGGGTAGCGGTAATGAAAAACTGTTTTTT.

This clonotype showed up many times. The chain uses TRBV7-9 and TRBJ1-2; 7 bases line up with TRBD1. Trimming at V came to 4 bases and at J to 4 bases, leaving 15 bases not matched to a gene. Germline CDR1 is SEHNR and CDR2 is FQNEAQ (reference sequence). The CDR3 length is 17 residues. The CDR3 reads CASSSLLGAGGGYGYTF. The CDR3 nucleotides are TGTGCCAGCAGCTCGTTACTCGGGGCAGGGGGTGGCTATGGCTACACCTTC.

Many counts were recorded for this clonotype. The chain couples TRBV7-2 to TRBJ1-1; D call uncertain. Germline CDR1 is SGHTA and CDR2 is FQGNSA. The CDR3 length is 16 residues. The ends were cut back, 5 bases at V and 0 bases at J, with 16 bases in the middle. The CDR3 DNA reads TGTGCCAGCAGCCTCGACTTGATTGGAGTGAACACTGAAGCTTTCTTT. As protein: CASSLDLIGVNTEAFF.

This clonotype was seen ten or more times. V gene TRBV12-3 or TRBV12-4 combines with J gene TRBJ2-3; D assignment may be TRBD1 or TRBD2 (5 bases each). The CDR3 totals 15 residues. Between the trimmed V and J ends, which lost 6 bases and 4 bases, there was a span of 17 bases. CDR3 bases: TGTGCCAGCAGGTGGGACCTCCCTTCCTCAGATACGCAGTATTTT. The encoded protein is CASRWDLPSSDTQYF.

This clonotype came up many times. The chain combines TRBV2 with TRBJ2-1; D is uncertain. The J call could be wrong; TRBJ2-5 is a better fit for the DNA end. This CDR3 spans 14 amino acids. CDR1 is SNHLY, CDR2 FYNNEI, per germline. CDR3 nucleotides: TGTGCCAGCAGGAAAGATAACACTGGCGAGACCCAGTACTTC. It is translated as CASRKDNTGETQYF.

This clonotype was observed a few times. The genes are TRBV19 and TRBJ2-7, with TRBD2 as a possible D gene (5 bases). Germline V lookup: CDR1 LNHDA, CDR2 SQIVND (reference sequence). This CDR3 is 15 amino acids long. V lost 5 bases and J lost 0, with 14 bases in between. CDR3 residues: CASSLRVDGSYEQYF. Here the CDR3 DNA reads TGTGCCAGTAGTCTGAGGGTGGACGGCTCCTACGAGCAGTACTTC. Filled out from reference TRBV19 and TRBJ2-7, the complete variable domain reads DGGITQSPKYLFRKEGQNVTLSCEQNLNHDAMYWYRQDPGQGLRLIYYSQIVNDFQKGDIAEGYSVSREKKESFPLTVTSAQKNPTAFYLCASSLRVDGSYEQYFGPGTRLTVT.

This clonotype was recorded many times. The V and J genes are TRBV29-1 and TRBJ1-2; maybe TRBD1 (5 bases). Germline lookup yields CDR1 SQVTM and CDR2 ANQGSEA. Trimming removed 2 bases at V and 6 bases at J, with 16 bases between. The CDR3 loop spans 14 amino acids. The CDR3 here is CSVEPDSIRDGYTF. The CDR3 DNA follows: TGCAGCGTTGAACCCGACAGTATTCGGGATGGCTACACCTTC.

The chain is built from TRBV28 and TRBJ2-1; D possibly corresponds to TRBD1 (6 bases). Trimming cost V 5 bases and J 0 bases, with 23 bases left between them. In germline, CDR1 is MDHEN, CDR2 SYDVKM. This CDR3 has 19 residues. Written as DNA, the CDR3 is TGTGCCAGCAGTCCGATCCCCGGCAGGGGCCCCAGCTCCTACAATGAGCAGTTCTTC. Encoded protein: CASSPIPGRGPSSYNEQFF.

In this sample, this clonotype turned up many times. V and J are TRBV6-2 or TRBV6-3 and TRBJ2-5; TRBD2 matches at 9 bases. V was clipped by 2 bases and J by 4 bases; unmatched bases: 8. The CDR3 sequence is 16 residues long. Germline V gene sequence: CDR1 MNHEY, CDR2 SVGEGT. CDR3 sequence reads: CASSYGRGRGLETQYF. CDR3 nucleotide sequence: TGTGCCAGCAGTTACGGTCGCGGGAGGGGGCTAGAGACCCAGTACTTC.

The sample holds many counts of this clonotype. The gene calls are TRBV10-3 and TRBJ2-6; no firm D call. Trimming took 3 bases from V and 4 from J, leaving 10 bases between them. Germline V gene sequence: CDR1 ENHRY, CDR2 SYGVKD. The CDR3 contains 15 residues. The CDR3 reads CAISDALQGANVLTF. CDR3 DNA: TGTGCCATCAGTGATGCTCTGCAGGGGGCCAACGTCCTGACTTTC.

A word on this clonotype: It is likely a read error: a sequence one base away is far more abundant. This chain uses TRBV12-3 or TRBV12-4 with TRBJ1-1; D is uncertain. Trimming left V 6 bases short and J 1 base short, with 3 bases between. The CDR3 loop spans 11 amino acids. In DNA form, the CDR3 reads TGTGCCAGCAGCCAGAACACTGAAGCTTTCTTT. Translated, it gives CASSQNTEAFF.

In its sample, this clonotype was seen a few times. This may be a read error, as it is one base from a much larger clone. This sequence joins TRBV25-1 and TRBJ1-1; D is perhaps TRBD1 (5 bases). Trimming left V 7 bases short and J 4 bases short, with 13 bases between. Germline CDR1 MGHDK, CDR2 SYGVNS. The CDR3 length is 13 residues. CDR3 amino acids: CASIGWGSTEAFF. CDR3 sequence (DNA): TGTGCCAGCATAGGCTGGGGCAGCACTGAAGCTTTCTTT.

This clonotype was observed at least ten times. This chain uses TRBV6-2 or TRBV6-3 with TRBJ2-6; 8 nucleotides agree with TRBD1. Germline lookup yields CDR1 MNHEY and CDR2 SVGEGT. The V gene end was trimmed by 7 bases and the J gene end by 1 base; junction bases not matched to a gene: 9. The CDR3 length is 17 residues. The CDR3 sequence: CASTIDRGGSGANVLTF. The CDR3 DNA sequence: TGTGCCAGCACCATAGACAGGGGTGGGTCTGGGGCCAACGTCCTGACTTTC.

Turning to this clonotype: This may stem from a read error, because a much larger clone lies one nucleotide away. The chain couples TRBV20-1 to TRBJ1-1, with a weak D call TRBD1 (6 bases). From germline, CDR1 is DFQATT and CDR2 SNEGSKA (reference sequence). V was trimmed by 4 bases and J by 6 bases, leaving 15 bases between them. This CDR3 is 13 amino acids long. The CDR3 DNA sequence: TGCAGTGCTAAGACAGGTAGTGTCGCTGAAGCTTTCTTT. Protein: CSAKTGSVAEAFF.

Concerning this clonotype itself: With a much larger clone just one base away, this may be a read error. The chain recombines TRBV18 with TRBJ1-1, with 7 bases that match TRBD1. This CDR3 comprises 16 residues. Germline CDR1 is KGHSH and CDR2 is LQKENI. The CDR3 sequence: CAISPRAGGWGTEAFF. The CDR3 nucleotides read TGTGCCATCTCACCAAGGGCAGGGGGTTGGGGCACTGAAGCTTTCTTT.